The next 2 T cell receptor beta chains were all read from a single sample in a study of T cell responses to AZD1222 COVID-19 vaccine. Generated by immunoSEQ multiplex PCR, the TCRdb table keeps only in-frame clones and is missing some. The repertoire holds over 95,000 clones, with roughly nine tenths as singletons. The specimen was peripheral blood, collected 28 days after the second AZD1222 dose. The origin of the receptors is an adult who received the AZD1222 COVID-19 vaccine.

This sequence joins TRBV28 and TRBJ2-3; 8 nucleotides match TRBD2. The CDR3 runs 14 residues. The germline V gene has CDR1 MDHEN and CDR2 SYDVKM. J lost 0 bases, V lost 7 bases, and 3 bases had no gene match. CDR3 residues: CASTSGGSTDTQYF. The CDR3 region has the DNA TGTGCCAGCACCAGCGGGGGTAGCACAGATACGCAGTATTTT.

The rearrangement joins TRBV28 to TRBJ1-4; weak D call: TRBD1 (6 bases). The V end lost 5 bases, the J end lost 3 bases, and 16 bases lay between the germline ends. The CDR3 loop spans 16 amino acids. Germline V gene data show CDR1 as MDHEN and CDR2 as SYDVKM. The CDR3 sequence: CASSRDPTGSNEKLFF. The CDR3 bases are TGTGCCAGCAGTCGGGACCCGACAGGCTCTAATGAAAAACTGTTTTTT.